The next 12 T cell receptor beta chains were all read from a single sample in a study of T cells in localized non-small cell lung cancer. Assay used: immunoSEQ multiplex PCR; TCRdb lists only in-frame clones, some missing. The profile shows more than 2,000 clones, roughly two fifths of them singletons. The starting material was lung tumor tissue, obtained before any cancer treatment. Every receptor here comes from a male donor older than 55 with stage I squamous cell lung carcinoma.

The chain couples TRBV19 to TRBJ1-2; D ambiguous. This CDR3 is 13 amino acids long. Germline V gene sequence: CDR1 LNHDA, CDR2 SQIVND (reference sequence). V gave up 8 bases and J gave up 0 bases, with 10 bases separating them. CDR3 loop: CASRTRANYGYTF. CDR3 sequence (DNA): TGTGCCAGTCGCACGAGGGCTAACTATGGCTACACCTTC.

This clone came up a few times. The chain carries TRBV6-8 and TRBJ1-5; D call uncertain. Germline CDR1 and CDR2: MNHGY and SAAAGT. The ends were cut back, 6 bases at V and 1 base at J, with 7 bases in the middle. CDR3 length: 13 amino acids. This CDR3 is CASRDKSNQPQHF. Written as DNA, the CDR3 is TGTGCCAGCAGAGACAAGAGCAATCAGCCCCAGCATTTT.

J is TRBJ2-2 and V is TRBV19, with D possibly being TRBD1 or TRBD2 (5 bases each). Germline V gene lookup returns CDR1 LNHDA and CDR2 SQIVND (reference sequence). V shed 6 bases and J shed 5 bases, with 13 bases lying between them. The CDR3 covers 14 residues. CDR3 in amino acids: CASRRDPGTGELFF. The CDR3 DNA is TGTGCCAGTAGGAGGGACCCTGGGACCGGGGAGCTGTTTTTT.

This chain uses TRBV19 with TRBJ1-2; D call uncertain. CDR1 LNHDA and CDR2 SQIVND come from the germline V gene (reference sequence). The CDR3 is made up of 15 amino acids. The V gene lost 0 bases and the J gene lost 2 bases, with 10 bases spanning the gap. Written as DNA, the CDR3 is TGTGCCAGTAGTATAGACCGGGATGGAAACTATGGCTACACCTTC. Translated: CASSIDRDGNYGYTF.

By share, this clone counts as medium-sized (0.01 to 0.1%). The chain carries TRBV6-8 and TRBJ1-1, with a weak D call TRBD1 (5 bases). The CDR3 has 16 residues. CDR1 and CDR2 from the germline V gene are MNHGY and SAAAGT. Trimming left V 0 bases short and J 3 bases short, with 14 bases between. This CDR3 reads CASSYSPRGRDTEAFF. As DNA, the CDR3 is TGTGCCAGCAGTTACTCCCCAAGGGGCCGGGACACTGAAGCTTTCTTT.

This sequence joins TRBV9 and TRBJ1-1; D remains ambiguous. CDR1 is SGDLS and CDR2 is YYNGEE in the germline V gene. Trimming removed 4 bases from V and 5 bases from J, with 15 bases in between. The CDR3 length is 14 residues. As DNA, the CDR3 is TGTGCCAGCAGCCCCCGCCCAATACTAACTGAAGCTTTCTTT. It is translated as CASSPRPILTEAFF. Full variable domain (outside the CDR3, taken from reference TRBV9 and TRBJ1-1): DSGVTQTPKHLITATGQRVTLRCSPRSGDLSVYWYQQSLDQGLQFLIQYYNGEERAKGNILERFSAQQFPDLHSELNLSSLELGDSALYFCASSPRPILTEAFFGQGTRLTVV.

This chain joins TRBV6-4 and TRBJ1-1; no clear D gene. This CDR3 is 13 amino acids long. Germline assignment: CDR1 MRHNA and CDR2 SNTAGT. The V gene lost 7 bases and the J gene lost 0 bases, with 9 bases spanning the gap. The CDR3 loop is CASKKLMNTEAFF. The CDR3 coding sequence is TGTGCCAGCAAGAAGCTCATGAACACTGAAGCTTTCTTT.

The chain is built from TRBV6-8 and TRBJ1-1; tentatively, D is TRBD1 (5 bases). The CDR3 has 13 amino acids. The V gene lost 5 bases and the J gene lost 5 bases, with 12 bases spanning the gap. Per germline, CDR1 MNHGY and CDR2 SAAAGT. CDR3 region: CASSTGVWTEAFF. CDR3 in DNA: TGTGCCAGCAGTACAGGAGTATGGACTGAAGCTTTCTTT.

This clone was counted only a few times. This rearrangement joins TRBV19 to TRBJ1-6; D call uncertain. CDR1 and CDR2 (germline): LNHDA, SQIVND (reference sequence). The V and J ends lost 6 bases and 8 bases respectively, with 14 bases between them. There are 14 residues in the CDR3. CDR3 nucleotides: TGTGCCAGTAGATTTTTCTTGGACGATTCACCCCTCCACTTT. Its translation: CASRFFLDDSPLHF.

This clone has only one observation. V gene TRBV19 combines with J gene TRBJ1-2, with D possibly being TRBD1 (6 bases). Trimming took 4 bases from V and 4 from J, leaving 10 bases between them. The CDR3 is 13 residues long. The germline CDR1 and CDR2 sequences are LNHDA and SQIVND (reference sequence). The CDR3 here is CASSTGEGYGYTF. Written as DNA, the CDR3 is TGTGCCAGTAGTACAGGGGAAGGCTATGGCTACACCTTC.

This clone qualifies as medium-sized. This chain links TRBV6-8 with TRBJ1-1; D remains unclear. The CDR3 runs 16 residues. Germline V gene lookup returns CDR1 MNHGY and CDR2 SAAAGT. V lost 5 bases and J lost 1, with 17 bases in between. The CDR3 coding sequence is TGTGCCAGCAGTCCTCCGGGCCTTAAATCGAACACTGAAGCTTTCTTT. It encodes CASSPPGLKSNTEAFF.

The chain uses TRBV29-1 and TRBJ1-1; 7 positions match TRBD1. Germline CDR1 reads SQVTM; CDR2 reads ANQGSEA. The length of the CDR3 is 13 residues. V was pared by 6 bases and J by 0 bases, with 4 bases of the junction left unmatched. CDR3 in amino acids: CSVAGQMNTEAFF. In DNA form, the CDR3 reads TGCAGCGTGGCGGGACAGATGAACACTGAAGCTTTCTTT. Supplemented by reference TRBV29-1 and TRBJ1-1, the full variable domain reads SAVISQKPSRDICQRGTSLTIQCQVDSQVTMMFWYRQQPGQSLTLIATANQGSEATYESGFVIDKFPISRPNLTFSTLTVSNMSPEDSSIYLCSVAGQMNTEAFFGQGTRLTVV.